The 27 T cell receptor beta chains below were found in one sample sequenced in a study of cytomegalovirus exposure and HLA in healthy donors. Primers included in the PCR were 60 Vbeta and 13 Jbeta primers. Produced via immunoSEQ multiplex PCR; TCRdb's table is partial and in-frame only. Among about 110,000 clones listed, approximately 86% were seen once. Material for sequencing was PBMCs. These receptors were collected from a man aged 40-49 years in good health and CMV-seronegative.

The V call is TRBV27, the J call TRBJ1-1; a weak D match, TRBD1 (5 bases). CDR1 and CDR2 (germline): MNHEY, SMNVEV (reference sequence). The V and J ends lost 6 bases and 1 base respectively, with 12 bases between them. This CDR3 has 14 residues. CDR3 sequence reads: CASRVGVGNTEAFF. The CDR3, as DNA: TGTGCCAGCAGAGTAGGGGTAGGGAACACTGAAGCTTTCTTT.

With respect to this clone: The sample has other DNA sequences that encode this CDR3 too. V usage is TRBV6-5 and J usage is TRBJ2-7; perhaps TRBD1 as D (5 bases). Trimming shortened V by 0 bases and J by 1 base, and 7 bases separated the two germline ends. The CDR3 has 14 residues. CDR1 and CDR2 from the germline V gene are MNHEY and SVGAGI. The chain's CDR3 is CASSYSRQSYEQYF. In DNA form, the CDR3 reads TGTGCCAGCAGTTACTCCCGACAGTCCTACGAGCAGTACTTC.

The chain joins TRBV5-5 to TRBJ1-6; D is uncertain. Germline V gene lookup returns CDR1 SGHKS and CDR2 YYEKEE (reference sequence). CDR3 size: 15 residues. V lost 0 bases to trimming and J lost 7 bases, with 11 bases between them. In nucleotides, the CDR3 is TGTGCCAGCAGCTTGGAGGCAGGAACAAATTCACCCCTCCACTTT. This gives the protein CASSLEAGTNSPLHF. Based on the CDR3 plus reference TRBV5-5 and TRBJ1-6, the full variable domain is DAGVTQSPTHLIKTRGQQVTLRCSPISGHKSVSWYQQVLGQGPQFIFQYYEKEERGRGNFPDRFSARQFPNYSSELNVNALLLGDSALYLCASSLEAGTNSPLHFGNGTRLTVT.

This clone showed up just once. This chain uses TRBV6-5 with TRBJ2-7, with D perhaps matching TRBD1 (6 bases). Germline CDR1 MNHEY, CDR2 SVGAGI. The V end was cut by 5 bases, the J end by 2 bases, with 16 bases between. The CDR3 is 15 amino acids. In DNA form, the CDR3 reads TGTGCCAGCAGTCTAGGACAGTTTTTAACCTACGAGCAGTACTTC. Its protein is CASSLGQFLTYEQYF.

V and J are TRBV7-8 and TRBJ2-5; no firm D call. Per germline, CDR1 SGHVS and CDR2 FQNEAQ. This CDR3 spans 12 amino acids. Trimming stripped 6 bases from V and 5 bases from J, with 10 bases between. The CDR3: CASRAEMETQYF. The CDR3 nucleotides are TGTGCCAGCAGGGCGGAGATGGAGACCCAGTACTTC.

The V and J genes are TRBV6-1 and TRBJ1-5; D gene unclear. The V and J ends lost 1 base and 0 bases respectively, with 7 bases between them. Germline values: CDR1 MNHNS, CDR2 SASEGT. The CDR3 extends over 15 amino acids. The CDR3 nucleotides read TGTGCCAGCAGTGAAGGGCCCAGTAGCAATCAGCCCCAGCATTTT. Protein sequence: CASSEGPSSNQPQHF.

The rearrangement uses TRBV6-1 and TRBJ2-1; 7 bases line up with TRBD2. The germline V gene has CDR1 MNHNS and CDR2 SASEGT. V trimming: 9 bases; J trimming: 9 bases; junction bases outside the gene matches: 11. The CDR3 has 13 amino acids. As DNA, the CDR3 is TGTGCCAGTAACCCGTCGGGGGGAGGTGAGCAGTTCTTC. Its protein product is CASNPSGGGEQFF.

The gene calls are TRBV6-6 and TRBJ1-2; no clear D. The germline gives CDR1 MNHNY, CDR2 SVGAGI (reference sequence). Between the trimmed V and J ends, which lost 1 base and 9 bases, there was a span of 18 bases. The CDR3 has 15 residues. This CDR3 is CASSYLTREGLSYTF. The CDR3 DNA follows: TGTGCCAGCAGTTACTTAACTCGTGAGGGTTTGAGCTACACCTTC.

J is TRBJ1-1 and V is TRBV6-1; D is possibly TRBD1 (6 bases). Per the germline V gene, CDR1 is MNHNS and CDR2 is SASEGT. Trimming left V 4 bases short and J 0 bases short, with 9 bases between. There are 14 residues in the CDR3. This CDR3 reads CASSAGQVNTEAFF. The CDR3, as DNA: TGTGCCAGCAGTGCGGGACAAGTGAACACTGAAGCTTTCTTT.

The V gene is TRBV20-1, the J gene TRBJ1-2; D perhaps matches TRBD1 (5 bases). The CDR3 covers 11 residues. V lost 3 bases, J lost 8 bases, and 10 bases lay in between. The V gene's germline CDR1 is DFQATT and CDR2 SNEGSKA (reference sequence). CDR3 in DNA: TGCAGTGCTAGGCTGGGGGGGGGCTACACCTTC. It is translated as CSARLGGGYTF.

In its sample, this clone was seen once. The chain employs TRBV5-1 and TRBJ1-4; the D gene is possibly TRBD1 (6 bases). Per the germline V gene, CDR1 is SGHRS and CDR2 is YFSETQ. CDR3 size: 14 residues. Trimming took off 1 base at V and 6 bases at J, with 10 bases between the two ends. CDR3 in amino acids: CASSLTGTDEKLFF. The CDR3 DNA sequence: TGCGCCAGCAGCTTGACAGGGACCGATGAAAAACTGTTTTTT.

This chain connects TRBV28 to TRBJ2-3, with 10 bases lining up with TRBD2. V shed 6 bases and J 0 bases; nucleotides not matched to a gene: 6. The CDR3 has 16 amino acids. Per the germline V gene, CDR1 is MDHEN and CDR2 is SYDVKM. CDR3 protein: CASSLSGGHSTDTQYF. For the CDR3, the DNA is TGTGCCAGCAGCCTTAGCGGGGGGCATAGCACAGATACGCAGTATTTT.

Written as DNA, the CDR3 is TGTGCCAGCTCTTCCTCGGGAGGTTTGTACACTGAAGCTTTCTTT. Protein: CASSSSGGLYTEAFF. V is TRBV28 and J is TRBJ1-1; D gene uncertain. This CDR3 region has 15 residues. Germline loops: CDR1 MDHEN, CDR2 SYDVKM. V was clipped by 8 bases and J by 3 bases, with 19 bases between them.

This chain links TRBV2 with TRBJ1-5; D possibly corresponds to TRBD1 (5 bases). The CDR3 is 13 residues long. Trimming left V 7 bases short and J 4 bases short, with 11 bases between. CDR1 SNHLY and CDR2 FYNNEI come from the germline V gene. CDR3 coding DNA: TGTGCCAGCAAGGGGCCATCAAATCAGCCCCAGCATTTT. Residues: CASKGPSNQPQHF.

This chain links TRBV29-1 with TRBJ2-2, with a tentative D call TRBD2 (6 bases). CDR3 size: 14 residues. CDR1 and CDR2 from the germline V gene are SQVTM and ANQGSEA. V shed 4 bases and J shed 5 bases, with 14 bases lying between them. The CDR3 nucleotides are TGCAGCGTTGTGGACTATTCCCCAACCGGGGAGCTGTTTTTT. It encodes CSVVDYSPTGELFF.

The chain recombines TRBV6-1 with TRBJ1-5; D ambiguous. V lost 0 bases and J 2 bases, leaving 14 bases between the germline ends. Germline V gives CDR1 MNHNS, CDR2 SASEGT. The CDR3 sequence is 17 residues long. This CDR3 is CASSEARRGGGNQPQHF. CDR3 sequence (DNA): TGTGCCAGCAGTGAAGCCCGGCGGGGTGGAGGCAATCAGCCCCAGCATTTT.

The genes are TRBV5-1 and TRBJ2-3; maybe TRBD2 (5 bases). The germline gives CDR1 SGHRS, CDR2 YFSETQ. Trimming removed 3 bases from V and 2 bases from J, with 7 bases in between. There are 13 residues in the CDR3. CDR3 protein: CASSSGDTDTQYF. The CDR3 coding sequence is TGCGCCAGCAGCTCCGGGGACACAGATACGCAGTATTTT.

This chain links TRBV4-2 with TRBJ2-7; possible D gene TRBD2, 5 bases. The germline V and J ends were trimmed by 4 bases and 0 bases, with 13 bases remaining between them. The CDR3 covers 15 residues. Looked up from germline, CDR1 is LGHNA and CDR2 is YNFKEQ. CDR3 nucleotides: TGTGCCAGCAGCCTCGACGGGGAAAGCTCCTACGAGCAGTACTTC. Translated, it gives CASSLDGESSYEQYF.

CDR3 residues: CASSEPEQGDYGYTF. The CDR3 nucleotides are TGTGCCAGCAGTGAACCGGAACAGGGGGACTATGGCTACACCTTC. The V gene is TRBV25-1, the J gene TRBJ1-2; TRBD1 agrees at 8 bases. The CDR3 is 15 amino acids. Germline loops: CDR1 MGHDK, CDR2 SYGVNS. Trimming removed 2 bases from V and 3 bases from J; junction bases left unmatched: 5.

The rearrangement joins TRBV5-1 to TRBJ2-7, with D possibly matching TRBD2 (5 bases). The germline V and J ends were trimmed by 0 bases and 5 bases, with 9 bases remaining between them. The CDR3 runs 13 residues. In germline, CDR1 is SGHRS, CDR2 YFSETQ. CDR3 DNA: TGCGCCAGCAGCTTGGGAGTCGGGAACGAGCAGTACTTC. Protein: CASSLGVGNEQYF. Full variable domain (rest looked up from reference TRBV5-1 and TRBJ2-7): KAGVTQTPRYLIKTRGQQVTLSCSPISGHRSVSWYQQTPGQGLQFLFEYFSETQRNKGNFPGRFSGRQFSNSRSEMNVSTLELGDSALYLCASSLGVGNEQYFGPGTRLTVT.

The genes are TRBV29-1 and TRBJ1-1; D ambiguous. Germline CDR1 is SQVTM and CDR2 is ANQGSEA. V gave up 5 bases and J gave up 1 base, with 8 bases separating them. This CDR3 contains 12 residues. The CDR3 region is CSVLSGNTEAFF. The CDR3, as DNA: TGCAGCGTTCTTTCAGGGAACACTGAAGCTTTCTTT.

The J gene is TRBJ1-2, the V gene TRBV28; possibly TRBD1 for D (5 bases). Germline V lookup: CDR1 MDHEN, CDR2 SYDVKM. The CDR3 spans 13 residues. V dropped 8 bases and J dropped 3 bases, with 13 bases sitting between them. CDR3 in amino acids: CASQRGEDYGYTF. DNA of the CDR3: TGTGCCAGCCAGAGAGGGGAGGACTATGGCTACACCTTC.

The chain joins TRBV5-1 to TRBJ2-7, with 7 bases identical to TRBD1. This CDR3 spans 16 amino acids. In germline, CDR1 is SGHRS, CDR2 YFSETQ. J lost 4 bases, V lost 4 bases, and 14 bases had no gene match. DNA of the CDR3: TGCGCCAGCAGCCCCAGGGGCGGACAGGTGTTTTACGAGCAGTACTTC. Its translation is CASSPRGGQVFYEQYF.

The chain links TRBV5-4 to TRBJ2-3; 12 bases agree with TRBD2. Germline CDR1 is SGHNT and CDR2 is YYREEE (reference sequence). The CDR3 is 18 residues long. The V gene end was trimmed by 4 bases and the J gene end by 0 bases; junction bases not matched to a gene: 9. CDR3 sequence: CASSVRLAGVTSTDTQYF. The CDR3 coding sequence is TGTGCCAGCAGCGTGAGACTAGCGGGGGTCACTAGCACAGATACGCAGTATTTT.

V is TRBV6-5 and J is TRBJ2-7; perhaps TRBD1 as D (5 bases). The CDR3 has 14 amino acids. Trimming shortened V by 0 bases and J by 2 bases, and 8 bases separated the two germline ends. CDR1 is MNHEY and CDR2 is SVGAGI in the germline V gene. The CDR3 DNA sequence: TGTGCCAGCAGTTACTCGACAGTACCCTACGAGCAGTACTTC. Protein product: CASSYSTVPYEQYF.

This chain joins TRBV6-1 and TRBJ2-7, with 10 nucleotides matching TRBD2. The CDR3 sequence is 15 residues long. V lost 2 bases and J lost 5; bases outside the gene matches: 6. The germline V gene encodes CDR1 MNHNS and CDR2 SASEGT. CDR3: CASSERLAGVDEQYF. In DNA form, the CDR3 reads TGTGCCAGCAGTGAACGGCTAGCGGGGGTTGACGAGCAGTACTTC.

This rearrangement joins TRBV14 to TRBJ1-5; a weak D match, TRBD1 (5 bases). The CDR3 spans 13 residues. The germline V gene encodes CDR1 SGHDN and CDR2 FVKESK. V lost 2 bases, J lost 6 bases, and 8 bases lay in between. The CDR3 region has the DNA TGTGCCAGCAGCCAAAATCAGGGTCAGCCCCAGCATTTT. It encodes CASSQNQGQPQHF. The full variable domain, rest sourced from reference TRBV14 and TRBJ1-5, is EAGVTQFPSHSVIEKGQTVTLRCDPISGHDNLYWYRRVMGKEIKFLLHFVKESKQDESGMPNNRFLAERTGGTYSTLKVQPAELEDSGVYFCASSQNQGQPQHFGDGTRLSIL.